The present T cell receptor (beta chain) was sequenced within a study of blood T cells in healthy people across ages. CDR1 is SQVTM, CDR2 ANQGSEA, per germline. This CDR3 is built from 12 residues. Study outcomes and limitations: Greater diversity and more naive CD4+ cells were seen in long-lived donors than in aged donors.

Together with a sample-barcoded 5' primer, a J-beta primer mix was included in a second PCR lasting roughly 6 to 12 cycles. Each cDNA was tagged by a template-switch adaptor containing 12 random nucleotides. From the 5' RACE reads, TCRdb called clonotypes with MiXCR, one entry per CDR3 protein. The sample shows under 1,000,000 distinct CDR3 sequences, 46% of them seen only once. This clonotype was recorded once. What it binds is not known. Germline is not matched at one junction end, which may reflect a read error. The people who gave samples were healthy Caucasians from Russia, aged roughly 6 to 95. Every donor contributed roughly 10 milliliters of peripheral blood by blood draw.

The receptor comes from a man of 80 years or more in good health. V and J are TRBV29-1 and TRBJ2-7, with D perhaps TRBD1 or TRBD2 (5 bases each). Sequenced material: blood. CDR3 bases: TGCAGCGTTGAAGGGGACCCCTACGGGCAGTACTTC. Translating it yields CSVEGDPYGQYF.